This T cell receptor (beta chain) was observed in a study of blood T cell repertoires in COVID-19. Study overall: From the United States, Italy and Spain came samples of acute and convalescent COVID-19. Sample material is recorded as cDNA or gDNA derived from T cells, B-cell-depleted T cells, or PBMCs.

The authors' processing: Scientists estimated how many nucleated cells there were by amplifying reference gene primers. The method was immunoSEQ multiplex PCR; TCRdb's version includes in-frame clones alone and lacks a portion of them. V and J calls and clone size are those listed in that table; D and trimming were worked out from the DNA. Of 150,000 to 200,000 clones in the sample, around 90% were seen once. This CDR3 has 15 amino acids. Trimming removed 4 bases from V and 2 bases from J; junction bases left unmatched: 6. Looked up from germline, CDR1 is WSHSY and CDR2 is SAAADI. This TCR came from a man between 18 and 35 years old with acute or convalescent COVID-19. The sequencing input was peripheral blood. The rearrangement joins TRBV10-2 to TRBJ1-2, with TRBD1 matching 8 bases. In DNA, the CDR3 is TGCGCCAGCAGTGGTCAGGGGGCAAAGAACTATGGCTACACCTTC. Translation gives CASSGQGAKNYGYTF.